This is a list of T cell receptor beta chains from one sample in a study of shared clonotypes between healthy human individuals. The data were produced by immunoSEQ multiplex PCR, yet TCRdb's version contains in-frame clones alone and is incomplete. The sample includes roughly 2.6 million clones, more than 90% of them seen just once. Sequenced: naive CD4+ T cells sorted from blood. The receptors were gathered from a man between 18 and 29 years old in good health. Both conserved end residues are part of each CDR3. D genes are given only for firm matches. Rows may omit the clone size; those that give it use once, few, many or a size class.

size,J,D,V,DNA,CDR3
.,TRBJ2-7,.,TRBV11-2,TGTGCCAGCAGCTCCGTCTCCGAGCAGTACTTC,CASSSVSEQYF
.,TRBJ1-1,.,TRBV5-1,TGCGCCAGCACCTCTACGCACCCCTCGAACACTGAAGCTTTCTTT,CASTSTHPSNTEAFF
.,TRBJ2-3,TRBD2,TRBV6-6,TGTGCCAGCAGTCTTTGGTCTAGCGGGAGAGATACGCAGTATTTT,CASSLWSSGRDTQYF
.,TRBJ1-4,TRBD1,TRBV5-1,TGCGCCAGCAGCTTTTCGGGACAGACCAATGAAAAACTGTTTTTT,CASSFSGQTNEKLFF
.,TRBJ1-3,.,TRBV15,TGTGCCACCAGCAGAGATCTGTCAGGAACCCCTGGAAACACCATATATTTT,CATSRDLSGTPGNTIYF
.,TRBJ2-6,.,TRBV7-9,TGTGCCAGCAGCTCCCGAAACGGTCTCTCCCTCTCTGGGGCCAACGTCCTGACTTTC,CASSSRNGLSLSGANVLTF
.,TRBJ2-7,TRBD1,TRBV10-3,TGTGCCATCAGTCTGGGACAGGGTCGCTACGAGCAGTACTTC,CAISLGQGRYEQYF
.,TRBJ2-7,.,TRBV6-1,TGTGCCAGCAGTATAGGGACCGTCCGGGGGAACGAGCAGTACTTC,CASSIGTVRGNEQYF
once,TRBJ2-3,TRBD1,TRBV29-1,TGCAGCGCCTCTAAAAGGACAGGACCTTCAGATACGCAGTATTTT,CSASKRTGPSDTQYF
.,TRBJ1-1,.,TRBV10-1,TGCGCCAGCAGTGAGTCGACTTGGGCGAGAGCTTTCTTT,CASSESTWARAFF
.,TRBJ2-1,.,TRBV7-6,TGTGCCAGCAGCCCCTATAGTGGGGTAGTCAATGAGCAGTTCTTC,CASSPYSGVVNEQFF
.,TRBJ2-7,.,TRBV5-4,TGTGCCAGCAGCTTAGATAGTAGGTCCTACGAGCAGTACTTC,CASSLDSRSYEQYF
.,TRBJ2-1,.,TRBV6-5,TGTGCCAGCAGCTTCGATACGTCCCCCTACAATGAGCAGTTCTTC,CASSFDTSPYNEQFF
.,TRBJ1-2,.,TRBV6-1,TGTGCCAGCAGTGAGGGTAACTATGGCTACACCTTC,CASSEGNYGYTF
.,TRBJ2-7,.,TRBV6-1,TGTGCCAGCAGTGAGGTACAGGGTCGCGAGCAGTACTTC,CASSEVQGREQYF
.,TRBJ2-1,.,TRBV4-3,TGCGCCAGCAGCCAAGAGTTTCTACCTCGAGGGGGGCAGTTCTTC,CASSQEFLPRGGQFF
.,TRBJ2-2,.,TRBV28,TGTGCCAGCAGTCTCCATGACAGGTTATACACCGGGGAGCTGTTTTTT,CASSLHDRLYTGELFF
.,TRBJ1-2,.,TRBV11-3,TGTGCCAGCAGCTTAGTACCAACAGGTAAGGTCTGTGGCTACACCTTC,CASSLVPTGKVCGYTF
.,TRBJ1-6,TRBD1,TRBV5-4,TGTGCCAGCAGCGCCAGGGACAGGGGTTCTAGTTCACCCCTCCACTTT,CASSARDRGSSSPLHF
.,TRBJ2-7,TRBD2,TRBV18,TGTGCCAGCTCACCCGGACTAGCGGGAGTCGAGCAGTACTTC,CASSPGLAGVEQYF
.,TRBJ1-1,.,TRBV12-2,TGTGCAAGTCGCTCGACTTGGAGGACGTGTGGCACTGAAGCTTTCTTT,CASRSTWRTCGTEAFF
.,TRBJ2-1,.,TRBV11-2,TGTGCCAGCAGCCTCGGACACCCTCGGGATGAGCAGTTCTTC,CASSLGHPRDEQFF
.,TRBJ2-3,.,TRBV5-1,TGCGCCAGCAGCAGGGGGAACCCCCCAGATACGCAGTATTTT,CASSRGNPPDTQYF
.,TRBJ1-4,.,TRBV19,TGTGCCAGTAGTACCTGGGGCTCTAATGAAAAACTGTTTTTT,CASSTWGSNEKLFF
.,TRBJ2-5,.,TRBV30,TGTGCCTGGGGCCCGGTGCTGGGAGAGACCCAGTACTTC,CAWGPVLGETQYF
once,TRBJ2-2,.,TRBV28,TGTGCCAGCAGTTTAACGGACACCGGGGAGCTGTTTTTT,CASSLTDTGELFF
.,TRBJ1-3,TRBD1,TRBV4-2,TGTGCCAGCAGCCACCCGGACAGGGAGCTAGACACCATATATTTT,CASSHPDRELDTIYF
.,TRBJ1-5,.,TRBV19,TGTGCCAGCCAACTATCCTTCAATCAGCCCCAGCATTTT,CASQLSFNQPQHF
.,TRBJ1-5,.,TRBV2,TGTGCCAGCAGGCCGACAGCCTTTAACCGTTATCAGCCCCAGCATTTT,CASRPTAFNRYQPQHF
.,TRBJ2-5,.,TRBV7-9,TGTGCCAGCACGGGGGTAGAGACCCAGTACTTC,CASTGVETQYF
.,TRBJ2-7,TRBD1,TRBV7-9,TGTGCCAGCACCCCCGGACAGGGGCTGTACGAGCAGTACTTC,CASTPGQGLYEQYF
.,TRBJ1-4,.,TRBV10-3,TGTGCCATCAGTGAGTCGGTGGGACCAACTAATGAAAAACTGTTTTTT,CAISESVGPTNEKLFF
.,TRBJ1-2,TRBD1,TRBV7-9,TGTGCCAGCAGCTTTGGACAGGCTCTCAACTATGGCTACACCTTC,CASSFGQALNYGYTF
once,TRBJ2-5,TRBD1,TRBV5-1,TGCGCCAGCAGCTCCGGAGGACAGGGCCGTCAAGAGACCCAGTACTTC,CASSSGGQGRQETQYF
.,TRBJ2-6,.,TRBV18,TGTGCCAGCTCACCGCGACAGGAGGCTGGGGCCAACGTCCTGACTTTC,CASSPRQEAGANVLTF
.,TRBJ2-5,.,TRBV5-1,TGCGCCAGCGGTCCTTCCCCCCGGCTTTCCTACTGGAAGAAGGCGACCCAGTACTTC,CASGPSPRLSYWKKATQYF
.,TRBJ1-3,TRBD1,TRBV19,TGTGCCAGTAGATCAACCGGGACAGGGGCTGGAAACACCATATATTTT,CASRSTGTGAGNTIYF
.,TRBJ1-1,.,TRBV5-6,TGTGCCAGCAGCCGTGGGACACTAGGTTTAACGGGCACTGAAGCTTTCTTT,CASSRGTLGLTGTEAFF
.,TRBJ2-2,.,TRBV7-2,TGTGCCAGCAGCTTAGGCGGAGTCGGGGAGCTGTTTTTT,CASSLGGVGELFF
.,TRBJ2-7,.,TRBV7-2,TGTGCCAGCCCCAGGGGGGGAACCTACGAGCAGTACTTC,CASPRGGTYEQYF
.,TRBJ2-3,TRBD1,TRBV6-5,TGTGCCAGCAGTTCTTTTTCGACAGGGTATTCAGATACGCAGTATTTT,CASSSFSTGYSDTQYF
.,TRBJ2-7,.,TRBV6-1,TGTGCCAGCAGTTCCCGCCGGCGGGCCCCCTACGAGCAGTACTTC,CASSSRRRAPYEQYF
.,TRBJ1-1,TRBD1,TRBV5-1,TGCGCCAGCAGCTTGGAAGGGACAGCAAGTAACACTGAAGCTTTCTTT,CASSLEGTASNTEAFF
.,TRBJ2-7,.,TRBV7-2,TGTGCCAGCAGCCCCGGACCCCTCGAGCAGTACTTC,CASSPGPLEQYF
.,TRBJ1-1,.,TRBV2,TGTGCCAGCCTGCGGCAGGGGAGCACTGAAGCTTTCTTT,CASLRQGSTEAFF
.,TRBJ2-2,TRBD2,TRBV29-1,TGCCCCGTCCCCGGGGGGGCCGGGGAGCTGTTTTTT,CPVPGGAGELFF
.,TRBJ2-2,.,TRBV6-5,TGTGCCAGCAGTTACGGCGGCAACACCGGGGAGCTGTTTTTT,CASSYGGNTGELFF
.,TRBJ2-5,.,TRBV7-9,TGTGCCAGCAGCTCCCAGGTTGACATGGCCGGGACCCAGTACTTC,CASSSQVDMAGTQYF
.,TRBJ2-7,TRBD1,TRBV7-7,TGTGCTAGCAGCTTGGGACAGGGGGGATCCTACGAGCAGTACTTC,CASSLGQGGSYEQYF
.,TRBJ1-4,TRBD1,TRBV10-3,TGTGCCACCCAACAGGGGGTCGAAACTAATGAAAAACTGTTTTTT,CATQQGVETNEKLFF